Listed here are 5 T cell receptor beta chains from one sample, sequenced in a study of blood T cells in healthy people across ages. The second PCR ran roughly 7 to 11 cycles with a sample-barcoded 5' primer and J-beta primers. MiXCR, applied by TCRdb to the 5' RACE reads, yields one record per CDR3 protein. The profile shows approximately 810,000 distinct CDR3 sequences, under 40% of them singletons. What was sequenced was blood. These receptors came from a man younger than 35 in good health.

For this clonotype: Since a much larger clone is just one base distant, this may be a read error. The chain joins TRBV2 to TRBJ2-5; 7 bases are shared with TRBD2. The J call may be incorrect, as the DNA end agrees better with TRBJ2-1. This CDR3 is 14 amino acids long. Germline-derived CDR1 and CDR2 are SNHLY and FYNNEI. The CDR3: CASRTLAAQETQFF. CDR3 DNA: TGTGCCAGCAGGACTCTAGCGGCACAAGAGACCCAGTTCTTC.

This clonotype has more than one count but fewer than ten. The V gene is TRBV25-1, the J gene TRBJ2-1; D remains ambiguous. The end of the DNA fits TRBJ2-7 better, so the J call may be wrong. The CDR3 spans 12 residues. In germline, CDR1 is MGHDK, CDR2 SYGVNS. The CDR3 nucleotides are TGTGCCAGCAGAACGGATTACAATGAGCAGTACTTC. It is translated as CASRTDYNEQYF.

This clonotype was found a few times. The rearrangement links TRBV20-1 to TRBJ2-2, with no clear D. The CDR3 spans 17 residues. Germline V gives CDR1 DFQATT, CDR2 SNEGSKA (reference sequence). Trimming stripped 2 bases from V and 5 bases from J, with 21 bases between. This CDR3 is CSARTRPSTMGTGELFF. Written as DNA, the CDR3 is TGCAGTGCTAGAACACGACCCTCGACAATGGGTACCGGGGAGCTGTTTTTT.

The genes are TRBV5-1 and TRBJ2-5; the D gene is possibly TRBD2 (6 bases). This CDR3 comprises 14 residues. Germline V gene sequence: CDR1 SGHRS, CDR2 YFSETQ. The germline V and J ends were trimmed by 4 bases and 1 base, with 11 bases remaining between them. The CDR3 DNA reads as TGCGCCAGCAGCCCGGGACTGTTCCAAGAGACCCAGTACTTC. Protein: CASSPGLFQETQYF.

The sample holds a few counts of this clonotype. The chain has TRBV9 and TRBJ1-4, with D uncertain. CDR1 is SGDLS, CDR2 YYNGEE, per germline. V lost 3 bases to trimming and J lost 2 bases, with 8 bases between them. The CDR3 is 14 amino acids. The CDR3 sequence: CASSADGTNEKLFF. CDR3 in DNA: TGTGCCAGCAGCGCGGACGGTACTAATGAAAAACTGTTTTTT.